This T cell receptor (beta chain) was observed in a study of blood T cell repertoires in COVID-19. Study information: Sites in the United States, Italy and Spain provided acute and convalescent COVID-19 samples. Nucleic acid was either cDNA or gDNA, and it came from T cells, B-cell-depleted T cells, or PBMCs.

This clone was observed a few times. Here immunoSEQ multiplex PCR was the method, and the copy in TCRdb shows in-frame clones only, minus some. The profile covers some 70,000 clones, with roughly 80% appearing a single time and around 12% taken by the ten largest. This receptor was taken from a human donor in a cohort sampled during active COVID-19. Input material: peripheral blood.

CDR3 bases: TGTGCCAGCAGCCCCGGGACTAGCGGCACAGATACGCAGTATTTT. Its translation is CASSPGTSGTDTQYF. This chain links TRBV7-9 with TRBJ2-3; 10 nucleotides align to TRBD2. The CDR3 length is 15 residues. From germline, CDR1 is SEHNR and CDR2 FQNEAQ (reference sequence). The V segment lost 5 bases and the J segment 1 base; nucleotides outside the gene matches: 3.